This TCR beta chain was captured by sequencing in a study of blood T cell repertoires in COVID-19. About the research overall: The United States, Italy and Spain provided the acute and convalescent COVID-19 samples. PBMCs, B-cell-depleted T cells, or T cells provided the cDNA or gDNA that made up the material.

In the authors' methods: Amplifying reference gene primers gave estimates of nucleated cell counts. The protocol was immunoSEQ multiplex PCR, while the TCRdb copy is restricted to in-frame clones and leaves out a portion. That table furnishes V, J and clone size, whereas the DNA furnished D and trimming. The repertoire includes roughly 200,000 clones, more than 75% of them detected once, and 4.5% to 5% sits in the top ten. Losses at the gene ends were 7 bases for V and 4 bases for J; bases not matched to a gene: 7. The CDR3 has 14 amino acids. CDR1 is MNHNY, CDR2 SVGAGI, per germline (reference sequence).

This sequence originates from an elderly woman with acute or convalescent COVID-19. The chain uses TRBV6-6 and TRBJ2-7, with 10 bases that match TRBD1. Material: peripheral blood. The CDR3 is CASTGQGDFYEQYF. As DNA, the CDR3 is TGTGCCAGCACCGGACAGGGGGATTTTTACGAGCAGTACTTC.